These 17 T cell receptor beta chains were sequenced from one sample in a study of human T cells and chemical hapten exposure. This sample's time point: pre-sensitization, week 0. Sample treatment: therapeutic diphenylcyclopropenone sensitization with weekly scalp DPC. TCRdb analysed the RACE reads with MiXCR anew, one entry per CDR3 protein. This table has under 300,000 distinct CDR3 sequences, 7.5% to 10% appearing once. This material consisted of whole blood, taken in connection with sensitization to the hapten diphenylcyclopropenone (DPC). These receptors were collected from a woman aged 35 to 49 with alopecia areata. Some clones in this sample may be carry-over from other donors' samples.

This chain joins TRBV6-2 or TRBV6-3 and TRBJ2-3; 10 positions match TRBD1. Germline CDR1 reads MNHEY; CDR2 reads SVGEGT. This CDR3 contains 17 residues. Trimming cost V 6 bases and J 0 bases; bases outside gene matches: 9. The CDR3, as DNA: TGTGCCAGCAGCCTCGGACAGGGGGGGATGAGCACAGATACGCAGTATTTT. This encodes CASSLGQGGMSTDTQYF.

The chain has TRBV6-1 and TRBJ1-6; the D is unclear. The germline gives CDR1 MNHNS, CDR2 SASEGT. The CDR3 is made up of 13 amino acids. Trimming left V 3 bases short and J 5 bases short, with 5 bases between. The CDR3 is CASSDADNSPLHF. CDR3 nucleotide sequence: TGTGCCAGCAGTGACGCGGATAATTCACCCCTCCACTTT.

The chain is built from TRBV6-5 and TRBJ2-2, with TRBD2 matching 7 bases. The CDR3 contains 15 residues. With 5 bases clipped from V and 0 bases from J, the junction kept 3 bases outside the gene matches. Looked up from germline, CDR1 is MNHEY and CDR2 is SVGAGI. CDR3 region: CASSRGGTNTGELFF. CDR3 coding DNA: TGTGCCAGCAGTAGGGGAGGGACGAACACCGGGGAGCTGTTTTTT.

The chain carries TRBV7-9 and TRBJ2-2; TRBD1 matches 8 bases. The ends lost 5 bases at V and 1 base at J; junction bases unmatched: 6. Germline V gene sequence: CDR1 SEHNR, CDR2 FQNEAQ (reference sequence). The CDR3 spans 16 residues. The DNA of the CDR3 is TGTGCCAGCAGCACGCGGACAGGGCGGAACACCGGGGAGCTGTTTTTT. This sequence encodes CASSTRTGRNTGELFF.

The table lists this clonotype with many counts. CDR3 in amino acids: CSAPESGGAYEQYF. The CDR3 nucleotides read TGCAGTGCTCCCGAATCCGGGGGAGCCTACGAGCAGTACTTC. V and J are TRBV20-1 and TRBJ2-7, with D perhaps TRBD2 (6 bases). V dropped 5 bases and J dropped 2 bases, with 16 bases sitting between them. CDR3 length: 14 amino acids. Germline CDR1 and CDR2: DFQATT and SNEGSKA (reference sequence).

The chain combines TRBV5-6 with TRBJ1-2; no reliable D call. V lost 0 bases to trimming and J lost 4 bases, with 10 bases between them. The CDR3 contains 14 residues. Germline-derived CDR1 and CDR2 are SGHDT and YYEEEE. The CDR3 spells CASSLGTELYGYTF. CDR3 DNA: TGTGCCAGCAGCTTGGGGACCGAGCTCTATGGCTACACCTTC.

V is TRBV5-4 and J is TRBJ1-2; D is perhaps TRBD1 (5 bases). This CDR3 contains 15 residues. V was clipped by 5 bases and J by 6 bases, with 20 bases between them. Germline values: CDR1 SGHNT, CDR2 YYREEE (reference sequence). The CDR3 loop reads CASRDGTRLWNGYTF. CDR3 DNA: TGTGCCAGCAGGGACGGGACCCGGCTGTGGAATGGCTACACCTTC.

The V gene is TRBV5-1, the J gene TRBJ2-2; TRBD2 aligns across 7 bases. V lost 4 bases and J lost 11; bases outside the gene matches: 14. The germline V gene has CDR1 SGHRS and CDR2 YFSETQ. This CDR3 comprises 15 residues. As DNA, the CDR3 is TGCGCCAGCAGCCAGGATGGGAGGGGCCATCGAGAGCTGTTTTTT. Amino acids: CASSQDGRGHRELFF.

Here the CDR3 DNA reads TGTGCCAGCAGTCCACCCCGACTAGGCCACGAGCAGTACTTC. It specifies CASSPPRLGHEQYF. This chain connects TRBV28 to TRBJ2-7, with a possible D match to TRBD2 (6 bases). The CDR3 length is 14 residues. The germline V gene has CDR1 MDHEN and CDR2 SYDVKM. Trimming stripped 5 bases from V and 5 bases from J, with 16 bases between.

The V and J genes are TRBV7-6 and TRBJ2-5, with a tentative D call TRBD1 (6 bases). CDR1 and CDR2 (germline): SGHVS, FNYEAQ. The CDR3 contains 14 residues. Trimming stripped 6 bases from V and 1 base from J, with 12 bases between. The CDR3 loop reads CASRGASTQETQYF. CDR3 in DNA: TGTGCCAGCAGGGGGGCTTCGACCCAAGAGACCCAGTACTTC.

This chain connects TRBV18 to TRBJ1-2, with D unresolved. This CDR3 has 14 amino acids. Germline CDR1 KGHSH, CDR2 LQKENI. V was shortened by 0 bases and J by 5 bases, with 10 bases between the two germline ends. CDR3 sequence (DNA): TGTGCCAGCTCACCACCGTACAGAAGATATGGCTACACCTTC. Translated, it gives CASSPPYRRYGYTF.

The genes are TRBV27 and TRBJ2-1; D might be TRBD2 (6 bases). CDR1 is MNHEY, CDR2 SMNVEV, per germline (reference sequence). The CDR3 covers 15 residues. Between the trimmed V and J ends, which lost 3 bases and 0 bases, there was a span of 9 bases. This CDR3 is CASSFGSTSYNEQFF. CDR3 sequence (DNA): TGTGCCAGCAGTTTCGGGAGTACCTCCTACAATGAGCAGTTCTTC.

This clonotype came up a few times. J is TRBJ2-3 and V is TRBV7-8; no reliable D call. The ends were cut back, 4 bases at V and 9 bases at J, with 8 bases in the middle. From germline, CDR1 is SGHVS and CDR2 FQNEAQ. The CDR3 spans 11 residues. The CDR3 reads CASSSTQTQYF. The CDR3 DNA reads as TGTGCCAGCAGCTCCACCCAGACGCAGTATTTT.

The rearrangement links TRBV4-2 to TRBJ2-3; 9 bases line up with TRBD2. CDR1 LGHNA and CDR2 YNFKEQ come from the germline V gene. With V trimmed by 0 bases and J by 4 bases, 8 bases remained unmatched. The CDR3 runs 17 residues. DNA of the CDR3: TGTGCCAGCAGCCAAGATCCTAGCGGGAACGGGGCAGATACGCAGTATTTT. Translating it yields CASSQDPSGNGADTQYF.

In its sample, this clonotype was seen a few times. The rearrangement uses TRBV14 and TRBJ2-1; D is undetermined. Deletions cut 1 base from V and 0 bases from J, with 13 bases between. Looked up from germline, CDR1 is SGHDN and CDR2 is FVKESK. The CDR3 has 17 residues. The DNA of the CDR3 is TGTGCCAGCAGCCAAGTTGAACTCTTAAGCTCCTACAATGAGCAGTTCTTC. Translating gives CASSQVELLSSYNEQFF.

This rearrangement joins TRBV20-1 to TRBJ2-2, with TRBD2 matching over 14 bases. Germline CDR1 is DFQATT and CDR2 is SNEGSKA (reference sequence). The CDR3 consists of 17 residues. V was clipped by 5 bases and J by 3 bases; unmatched bases: 8. CDR3 protein: CSAPRGLAGADTGELFF. CDR3 coding DNA: TGCAGTGCTCCCAGGGGACTAGCGGGAGCCGACACCGGGGAGCTGTTTTTT.

This clonotype showed up just a few times. The rearrangement links TRBV2 to TRBJ2-7, with TRBD2 matching over 10 bases. Germline V gene data show CDR1 as SNHLY and CDR2 as FYNNEI. The CDR3 extends over 12 amino acids. The junction had 1 base not matched to a gene; V was cut back by 6 bases and J by 5 bases. In nucleotides, the CDR3 is TGTGCCAGCAGGCTAGCGGGAGACGAGCAGTACTTC. This sequence encodes CASRLAGDEQYF.